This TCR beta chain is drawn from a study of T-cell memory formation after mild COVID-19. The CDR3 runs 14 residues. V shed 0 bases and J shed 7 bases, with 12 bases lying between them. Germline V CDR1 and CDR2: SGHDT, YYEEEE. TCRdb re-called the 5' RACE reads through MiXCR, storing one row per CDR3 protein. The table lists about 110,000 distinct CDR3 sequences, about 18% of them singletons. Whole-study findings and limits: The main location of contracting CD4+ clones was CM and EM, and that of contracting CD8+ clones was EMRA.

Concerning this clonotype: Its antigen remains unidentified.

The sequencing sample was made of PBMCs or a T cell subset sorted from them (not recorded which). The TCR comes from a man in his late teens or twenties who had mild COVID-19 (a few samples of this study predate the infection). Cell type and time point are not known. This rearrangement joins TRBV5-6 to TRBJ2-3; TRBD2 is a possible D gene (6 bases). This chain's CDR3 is CASSLVSGDYTQYF. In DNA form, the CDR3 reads TGTGCCAGCAGCTTGGTTTCGGGGGATTATACGCAGTATTTT.